A selection of T cell receptor beta chains follows, all from one sample in a study of beta chain features in type 1 diabetes. Here immunoSEQ multiplex PCR was the method, and the copy in TCRdb shows in-frame clones only, minus some. The repertoire holds more than 300,000 clones, with roughly 8% as singletons. The sequenced material came from central memory CD4+ T cells from blood. These receptors were obtained from a woman aged 18-30 years in good health. CDR3s include the opening cysteine and the closing phenylalanine or tryptophan. D genes are given only for firm matches. Only part of the rows carry a size: once, few, many, or a class if the clone is expanded.

V	D	size	J	DNA	CDR3
TRBV19	-	few	TRBJ2-5	TGTGCCAGTAATAACCGGGACGCGGAGACCCAGTACTTC	CASNNRDAETQYF
TRBV7-2	TRBD1	few	TRBJ1-2	TGTGCCAGCAGCTCGGACAGGGACTATGGCTACACCTTC	CASSSDRDYGYTF
TRBV9	-	-	TRBJ2-2	TGTGCCAGCAGCGTAGCTGGGAACACCGGGGAGCTGTTTTTT	CASSVAGNTGELFF
TRBV5-1	-	few	TRBJ2-5	TGCGCCAGCAGCGGCGATGTCGGGACCCAGTACTTC	CASSGDVGTQYF
TRBV11-3	TRBD1	few	TRBJ2-5	TGTGCCAGCAGCTACCGGGACAGGGACGAGACCCAGTACTTC	CASSYRDRDETQYF
TRBV28	TRBD1	few	TRBJ2-1	TGTGCCAGCAGGGCCGCTCGGACAGGGGGCAACAATGAGCAGTTCTTC	CASRAARTGGNNEQFF
TRBV7-2	TRBD2	few	TRBJ2-1	TGTGCCAGCAGCCCCGGACTAGCCAGCAATGAGCAGTTCTTC	CASSPGLASNEQFF
TRBV7-6	TRBD2	few	TRBJ2-2	TGTGCCAGCAGCCCTCGGACTAGCGGGAGGACGAACACCGGGGAGCTGTTTTTT	CASSPRTSGRTNTGELFF
TRBV5-6	TRBD1	-	TRBJ1-2	TGTGCCAGCAGCCGGGACAGGGAGTGGGGCTACACCTTC	CASSRDREWGYTF
TRBV12-2	-	many	TRBJ2-5	TGTGCAAGTCGCTTAGTCTCGGAGACCCAGTACTTC	CASRLVSETQYF
TRBV19	-	many	TRBJ2-4	TGTGCCAGTAGTATATCTGCCTACACCATTCAGTACTTC	CASSISAYTIQYF
TRBV5-6	-	few	TRBJ2-7	TGTGCCAGCAGCTTGGCGGTTTACTACGAGCAGTACTTC	CASSLAVYYEQYF
TRBV6-5	-	-	TRBJ2-1	TGTGCCAGCAGCTGGACTCCCCAGGGGGAGCAGTTCTTC	CASSWTPQGEQFF
TRBV5-4	-	few	TRBJ1-4	TGTGCCAGCAGCCAAGGAAGGGGGGATGAAAAACTGTTTTTT	CASSQGRGDEKLFF
TRBV7-3	-	-	TRBJ2-3	TGTGCCAGCAGCATAGGACTAACCTACACAGATACGCAGTATTTT	CASSIGLTYTDTQYF
TRBV29-1	-	many	TRBJ1-1	TGCAGCGTTGCGGACGCGGACACTGAAGCTTTCTTT	CSVADADTEAFF
TRBV2	TRBD2	few	TRBJ2-7	TGTGCCAGCAGGTATGGGACTAGCGGGAGATCCTACGAGCAGTACTTC	CASRYGTSGRSYEQYF
TRBV10-3	-	-	TRBJ1-5	TGTGCCACCCGGCCGGGATCCAATCAGCCCCAGCATTTT	CATRPGSNQPQHF
TRBV2	-	-	TRBJ1-1	TGTGCCAGCAGTGAAGACGGGAACACTGAAGCTTTCTTT	CASSEDGNTEAFF
TRBV18	TRBD2	few	TRBJ2-1	TGTGCCAGCTCACCACAGCAAGCGGGAGCAATCAATGAGCAGTTCTTC	CASSPQQAGAINEQFF
TRBV7-2	-	few	TRBJ1-2	TGTGCCAGCAGCTCAACGAACTATGGCTACACCTTC	CASSSTNYGYTF
TRBV29-1	TRBD2	few	TRBJ2-3	TGCAGCGTTAAGAAGGGACTAGCGGGTTTCGATACGCAGTATTTT	CSVKKGLAGFDTQYF
TRBV7-8	-	few	TRBJ2-1	TGTGCCAGCAGCCGGCTAGACGGGGCCGATTTTGAGCAGTTCTTC	CASSRLDGADFEQFF
TRBV6-5	-	-	TRBJ2-7	TGTGCCAGCAGCCTCTCGCGGGAGCAGTACTTC	CASSLSREQYF
TRBV5-1	-	-	TRBJ2-3	TGCGCCAGCAGCTTGGTCACCCCTGAGGGCACAGATACGCAGTATTTT	CASSLVTPEGTDTQYF
TRBV20-1	-	-	TRBJ1-2	TGCAGTGCTAGTTGGGACTATGGCTACACCTTC	CSASWDYGYTF
TRBV4-3	-	few	TRBJ1-2	TGCGCCAGCAGCCAAGAACGGCAGGGTTTACGCTACACCTTC	CASSQERQGLRYTF
TRBV5-1	TRBD1	-	TRBJ2-3	TGCGCCAGCAGCAAGAGACAGGGGGCGACAGATACGCAGTATTTT	CASSKRQGATDTQYF
TRBV7-2	-	-	TRBJ1-2	TGTGCCAGCAGCTTAGGAGGGCAGGGAAGGGACTATGGCTACACCTTC	CASSLGGQGRDYGYTF
TRBV10-3	-	many	TRBJ2-6	TGTGCCATCAGTGAGTCCAACGGGGGCTCTGGGGCCAACGTCCTGACTTTC	CAISESNGGSGANVLTF
TRBV5-1	-	few	TRBJ2-3	TGCGCCAGCAGCTTAAGAGTTCAGCCAGATACGCAGTATTTT	CASSLRVQPDTQYF
TRBV28	-	few	TRBJ1-5	TGTGCCAGCAGTCGACCTAATAATCAGCCCCAGCATTTT	CASSRPNNQPQHF
TRBV7-2	-	-	TRBJ2-7	TGTGCCAGCAGTGTGGGGCAGGGGACATTCTACGAGCAGTACTTC	CASSVGQGTFYEQYF
TRBV11-2	TRBD1	few	TRBJ2-7	TGTGCCAGCAGCCAACTGACAGGGAATGAGCAGTACTTC	CASSQLTGNEQYF
TRBV27	-	-	TRBJ2-1	TGTGCCAGCAGTTTTTGGGGGAACAATGAGCAGTTCTTC	CASSFWGNNEQFF
TRBV4-3	-	-	TRBJ2-2	TGCGCCAGCAGATCAAAACAGGGCCTTGGGGCCACCGGGGAGCTGTTTTTT	CASRSKQGLGATGELFF
TRBV4-2	-	few	TRBJ2-7	TGTGCCAGCAGCCAAGCTACCGCGGGACAGAGCTACGAGCAGTACTTC	CASSQATAGQSYEQYF
TRBV2	-	-	TRBJ2-1	TGTGCCAGCACCCTGCACAATGAGCAGTTCTTC	CASTLHNEQFF
TRBV7-3	TRBD2	-	TRBJ2-1	TGTGCCAGCAGCACTAGCGGTTACCCCTACAATGAGCAGTTCTTC	CASSTSGYPYNEQFF
TRBV5-8	-	few	TRBJ1-1	TGTGCCAGCACAAACAGAGTGAACACTGAAGCTTTCTTT	CASTNRVNTEAFF
TRBV4-2	-	-	TRBJ2-3	TGTGCCAGCAGCCAAGCTCTAGAGGGCACAGATACGCAGTATTTT	CASSQALEGTDTQYF
TRBV18	-	few	TRBJ1-2	TGTGCCAGCTCACCACCGGACGCCGGGCTATATGGCTACACCTTC	CASSPPDAGLYGYTF
TRBV4-2	-	few	TRBJ1-2	TGTGCCAGCAGCCAGGCGGGTTCCTATGGCTACACCTTC	CASSQAGSYGYTF
TRBV7-3	TRBD1	-	TRBJ2-5	TGTGCCAGCAGCTTCCGGAACAGGGGTGAGACCCAGTACTTC	CASSFRNRGETQYF
TRBV6-1	-	few	TRBJ2-1	TGTGCCAGCACCCCGGGCTTGGGTTACAATGAGCAGTTCTTC	CASTPGLGYNEQFF
TRBV19	-	few	TRBJ1-5	TGTGCCAGTAGTATGGTCGGGGGCAATCAGCCCCAGCATTTT	CASSMVGGNQPQHF
TRBV4-3	TRBD1	-	TRBJ2-5	TGCGCCAGCAGCCAGGACAGGGGGCGTGAGACCCAGTACTTC	CASSQDRGRETQYF
TRBV6-5	TRBD2	few	TRBJ2-7	TGTGCCAGCAGTTACCTCCGACTAGCGGGAGTACATGAGCAGTACTTC	CASSYLRLAGVHEQYF
TRBV11-2	-	-	TRBJ2-3	TGTGCCAGCCAAGAAGTTTTGGGCACAGATACGCAGTATTTT	CASQEVLGTDTQYF
TRBV29-1	TRBD2	few	TRBJ2-1	TGCAGCGTTGTCAGCGGGAAATCCTACAATGAGCAGTTCTTC	CSVVSGKSYNEQFF
TRBV5-4	-	few	TRBJ2-2	TGTGCCAGCGGGGCAGGGCGAAGCCTCGCGAACACCGGGGAGCTGTTTTTT	CASGAGRSLANTGELFF
TRBV25-1	-	few	TRBJ2-1	TGTGCCAGCAGTGATTGGGGCAGGGTCTCCTACAATGAGCAGTTCTTC	CASSDWGRVSYNEQFF
TRBV5-1	TRBD1	few	TRBJ1-1	TGCGCCAGCAGCTCGTCCATTCCAGGGGGCCTGGTGAACACTGAAGCTTTCTTT	CASSSSIPGGLVNTEAFF
TRBV14	-	-	TRBJ2-3	TGTGCCAGCAGCCAAGAGGCCGGGACCCGCACAGATACGCAGTATTTT	CASSQEAGTRTDTQYF
TRBV5-5	-	many	TRBJ2-2	TGTGCCAGCAGCACCGGGATTCGCACCGGGGAGCTGTTTTTT	CASSTGIRTGELFF
TRBV7-6	-	-	TRBJ2-1	TGTGCCAGCAGCCACCTGAGCGACGGTGAGCAGTTCTTC	CASSHLSDGEQFF
TRBV7-9	-	-	TRBJ2-7	TGTGCCAGCAGCTTAGATGGCGGACCCTACGAGCAGTACTTC	CASSLDGGPYEQYF
TRBV11-1	-	few	TRBJ2-7	TGTGCCAGCAGCTTAGGTTGGTCCTACGAGCAGTACTTC	CASSLGWSYEQYF